The 10 T cell receptor beta chains in this list originate from one sample, sequenced in a study of neurological immune-mediated disorders. TCRdb ran MiXCR on the 5' RACE reads and lists one entry per CDR3 protein. This sample has 100,000 or so distinct CDR3 sequences, with about 3.8% found just once. Sequenced material: PBMCs. Source of these receptors: a woman aged 18 to 35 with multiple sclerosis.

This clonotype was recorded many times. This rearrangement joins TRBV12-3 or TRBV12-4 to TRBJ1-1, with 7 bases fitting TRBD1. V trimming: 7 bases; J trimming: 5 bases; junction bases outside the gene matches: 10. CDR3 length equals 14 residues. In DNA form, the CDR3 reads TGTGCCAGCACCGAGACAGGGCCCAGGACTGAAGCTTTCTTT. It is translated as CASTETGPRTEAFF.

This clonotype was seen many times. This chain joins TRBV20-1 and TRBJ2-7, with 8 bases lining up with TRBD1. The CDR3 sequence is 13 residues long. Unmatched junction bases numbered 5, after V lost 5 bases and J lost 2 bases. From germline, CDR1 is DFQATT and CDR2 SNEGSKA (reference sequence). CDR3 in DNA: TGCAGTGCTCCCCAGGGACAGGCCTACGAGCAGTACTTC. Protein: CSAPQGQAYEQYF.

This clonotype was seen ten or more times. This chain joins TRBV12-3 or TRBV12-4 and TRBJ2-3, with D perhaps matching TRBD1 (5 bases). The CDR3 runs to 13 residues. With 7 bases removed from V and 4 bases from J, the gap between germline ends came to 12 bases. Written as DNA, the CDR3 is TGTGCCAGCAATTCAGGGCCCCCAGATACGCAGTATTTT. It encodes CASNSGPPDTQYF.

This clonotype was detected ten times or more. Written as DNA, the CDR3 is TGTGCCAGCAGTTCAGGGGTCGGCGAAAAACTGTTTTTT. Its translation is CASSSGVGEKLFF. The chain couples TRBV12-3 or TRBV12-4 to TRBJ1-4; D might be TRBD1 (6 bases). The CDR3 has 13 amino acids. Trimming took 4 bases from V and 8 from J, leaving 11 bases between them.

This clonotype has a count of ten or more. This sequence joins TRBV20-1 and TRBJ1-1; TRBD1 is a possible D gene (5 bases). CDR1 is DFQATT, CDR2 SNEGSKA, per germline (reference sequence). Trimming took 5 bases from V and 2 from J, leaving 12 bases between them. This CDR3 spans 13 amino acids. This CDR3 reads CSAYGQPNTEAFF. The CDR3, as DNA: TGCAGTGCTTACGGACAACCTAACACTGAAGCTTTCTTT.

This clonotype was picked up many times. This chain joins TRBV5-1 and TRBJ2-7, with D maybe TRBD2 (6 bases). Germline V gene data show CDR1 as SGHRS and CDR2 as YFSETQ. The germline V and J ends were trimmed by 4 bases and 9 bases, with 14 bases remaining between them. This CDR3 is built from 12 residues. In DNA form, the CDR3 reads TGCGCCAGCAGCCCGGGACTTGCCTCGCAGTACTTC. It encodes CASSPGLASQYF. The full variable domain, in which reference TRBV5-1 and TRBJ2-7 provide the parts outside the CDR3, is KAGVTQTPRYLIKTRGQQVTLSCSPISGHRSVSWYQQTPGQGLQFLFEYFSETQRNKGNFPGRFSGRQFSNSRSEMNVSTLELGDSALYLCASSPGLASQYFGPGTRLTVT.

The table lists this clonotype with many counts. V gene TRBV14 combines with J gene TRBJ2-7, with a tentative D call TRBD2 (5 bases). V lost 2 bases, J lost 3 bases, and 14 bases lay in between. CDR1 and CDR2 from the germline V gene are SGHDN and FVKESK. The CDR3 loop spans 15 amino acids. CDR3 sequence reads: CASSQSAGIGYEQYF. The CDR3, as DNA: TGTGCCAGCAGCCAATCGGCCGGGATTGGCTACGAGCAGTACTTC.

This clonotype was counted at least ten times. V is TRBV5-1 and J is TRBJ1-4, with D tentatively TRBD1 (6 bases). Germline loops: CDR1 SGHRS, CDR2 YFSETQ. V was pared by 2 bases and J by 8 bases, with 16 bases between. CDR3 length: 15 amino acids. As DNA, the CDR3 is TGCGCCAGCAGCTTATCTACAGGGTTATGGGAAAAACTGTTTTTT. This sequence encodes CASSLSTGLWEKLFF.

This clonotype has a count of ten or more. The rearrangement joins TRBV15 to TRBJ1-4; 9 bases are shared with TRBD1. The CDR3 has 15 residues. Germline CDR1 LNHNV, CDR2 YYDKDF (reference sequence). V lost 1 base, J lost 7 bases, and 4 bases stayed unmatched. DNA for the CDR3: TGTGCCACCAGCAGAGGGGACAGGGAAGGTGAAAAACTGTTTTTT. Translation gives CATSRGDREGEKLFF.

This clonotype has at least ten counts. The gene calls are TRBV6-6 and TRBJ1-1; a weak D match, TRBD1 (5 bases). Trimming took 2 bases from V and 5 from J, leaving 15 bases between them. This CDR3 spans 15 amino acids. Germline CDR1 MNHNY, CDR2 SVGAGI (reference sequence). This CDR3 reads CASSYAGVGWTEAFF. CDR3 bases: TGTGCCAGCAGTTACGCGGGGGTTGGTTGGACTGAAGCTTTCTTT.